The clone carrying this TCR beta chain was seen once. The target antigen is unknown. The record originates from a study of glioma-infiltrating T cells after dendritic cell vaccination. Broader study findings: Only a small number of patients had complete blood and tumor samples. Estimated pretreatment TIL content predicted outcome after dendritic cell vaccination.

TCRB CDR3 was amplified from 2 ug genomic DNA or less. The primer mix had 60 V beta and 13 J beta primers. The table came from immunoSEQ multiplex PCR; TCRdb's copy has only in-frame clones and leaves some out. The table records 100,000 or so clones, about 90% of them present only once. V gave up 0 bases and J gave up 5 bases, with 8 bases separating them. CDR3 size: 13 residues. Germline V gives CDR1 SGHNT, CDR2 YYREEE (reference sequence). Time point reported: after dendritic cell vaccination, including at tumor progression/relapse. V and J are TRBV5-4 and TRBJ1-2, with unresolved D. Sequencing used blood, obtained after dendritic cell vaccination. The clonotype comes from a human donor with glioblastoma. This CDR3 reads CASSLDREYGYTF. The CDR3 DNA follows: TGTGCCAGCAGCTTGGATCGGGAATATGGCTACACCTTC.